The clone carrying this T cell receptor beta chain was detected many times. Its antigen is not known. This CDR3 region has 14 residues. V lost 6 bases, J lost 7 bases, and 6 bases stayed unmatched. The data derive from a study of T cell repertoires in cytomegalovirus infection. Study-wide background: A matching HLA type, together with CMV infection, was signaled by public TCR beta signatures. Study results and caveats: Accumulated public TCR beta family frequency recognized individuals carrying CMV together with the relevant HLA. CMV-specific TCR beta clonotypes restricted by HLA-C were the ones dominating the ex vivo response.

TCRdb ran MiXCR on the reads and lists one entry per CDR3 protein. This sample has around 490,000 distinct CDR3 sequences, with approximately 25% found just once. The V and J genes are TRBV12-3 or TRBV12-4 and TRBJ1-2; 12 bases line up with TRBD1. The sequence was obtained from a human donor in good health (CMV status not recorded). Some clones in this sample may be carry-over from other donors' samples. Sequencing was carried out using PBMCs. The CDR3 region has the DNA TGTGCCAGCAGCCCGAGGGGACAGGGGGCTGGCTACACCTTC. Translated: CASSPRGQGAGYTF.